The clone carrying this T cell receptor (beta chain) ranks as medium-sized. Per the authors' pipeline: Clinicopathological groups of papillary thyroid cancer showed CDR3 differences that were used to build a distant-metastasis classifier. Via MiXCR, TCRdb re-called the PCR reads. Clone size and V and J calls follow TCRdb, not the original study. The table lists 20,000 or so clones, under 35% of them singletons. Per germline, CDR1 MNHEY and CDR2 SMNVEV (reference sequence). Trimming shortened V by 6 bases and J by 11 bases, and 11 bases separated the two germline ends. This CDR3 spans 11 amino acids. Patients underwent thyroid surgery, and none had received any treatment before it. The sample originates from a study of metastatic and nonmetastatic thyroid tumors. Study summary: Repertoire comparison spanned blood and tumor or nodule tissue of malignant and benign thyroid patients.

Material for sequencing was blood. The chain combines TRBV27 with TRBJ2-1, with D perhaps TRBD1 (5 bases). The sequence was collected from a female donor with papillary thyroid cancer or a benign thyroid nodule (not recorded which). Some clones in this sample may be carry-over from other donors' samples. CDR3 nucleotides: TGTGCCAGCAGATACGACAGAAAGCAGTTCTTC. The encoded protein is CASRYDRKQFF.